The rows below give T cell receptor beta chains drawn from one sample of a study of blood T cells in healthy people across ages. TCRdb passed the 5' RACE reads through MiXCR, listing each CDR3 protein once. The sample lists 700,000 to 850,000 distinct CDR3 sequences, 35% to 40% occurring once. Sequencing was performed on blood. The source of these receptors is a man younger than 35 in good health. The CDR3 runs from the conserved cysteine through the conserved F or W. The order of the fields is V gene, J gene, clone size, CDR3 protein. Clone size appears in some rows only: once, few, many, or a class for an expanded clone.

>TRBV5-6|TRBJ2-1|.
CASSLGLEPRYNEQFF
>TRBV4-1|TRBJ1-4|.
CASSQESFYRDRGSEKLFF
>TRBV5-1|TRBJ2-7|many
CASSLEGTSVYEQYF
>TRBV6-1|TRBJ2-3|.
CASSPRPLSGGVTDTQYF
>TRBV7-9|TRBJ1-1|.
CASSLVGPHTEAFF
>TRBV3-1|TRBJ2-3|few
CASSHAGKERGASFTDTQYF
>TRBV25-1|TRBJ1-2|few
CASSGQGYYGYTF
>TRBV4-1|TRBJ2-2|.
CASGLESGAGELFF
>TRBV20-1|TRBJ2-5|.
CSARGREYQETQYF
>TRBV20-1|TRBJ2-7|.
CSAAEGRGDYEQYF
>TRBV29-1|TRBJ2-1|.
CSVEGTSGQETQFF
>TRBV14|TRBJ1-2|.
CASSLWTADGYTF
>TRBV29-1|TRBJ1-1|few
CSTPGGGTEAFF
>TRBV7-9|TRBJ2-7|few
CASSPRRVYEQYF
>TRBV19|TRBJ2-3|.
CASSIRRTDTQYF
>TRBV4-3|TRBJ2-1|many
CASSHQSAGGGDEQFF
>TRBV14|TRBJ1-4|few
CASSGLQEEKLFF
>TRBV3-1|TRBJ1-6|.
CASSQEMSSPLHF
>TRBV7-8|TRBJ2-3|.
CASSLRPAGSSDTQYF
>TRBV4-3|TRBJ1-2|.
CASSQDEGSVNYGYTF
>TRBV29-1|TRBJ2-5|few
CSVEEGGQGTQYF
>TRBV29-1|TRBJ1-1|.
CSVASRMGQGNTEAFF